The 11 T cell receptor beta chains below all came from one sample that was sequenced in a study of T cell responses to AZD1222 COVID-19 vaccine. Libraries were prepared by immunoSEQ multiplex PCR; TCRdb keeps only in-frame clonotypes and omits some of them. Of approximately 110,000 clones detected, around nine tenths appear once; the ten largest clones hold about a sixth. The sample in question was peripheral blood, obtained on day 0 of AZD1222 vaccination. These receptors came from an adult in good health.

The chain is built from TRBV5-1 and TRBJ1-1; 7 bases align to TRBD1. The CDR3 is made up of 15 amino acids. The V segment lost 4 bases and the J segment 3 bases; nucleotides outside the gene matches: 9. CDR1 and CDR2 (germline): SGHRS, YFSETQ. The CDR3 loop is CASSPEGRGYTEAFF. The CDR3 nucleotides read TGCGCCAGCAGCCCTGAGGGCAGGGGGTACACTGAAGCTTTCTTT.

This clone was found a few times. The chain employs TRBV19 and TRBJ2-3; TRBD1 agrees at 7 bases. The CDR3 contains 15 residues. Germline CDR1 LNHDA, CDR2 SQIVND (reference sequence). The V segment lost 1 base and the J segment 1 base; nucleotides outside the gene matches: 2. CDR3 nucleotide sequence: TGTGCCAGTAGTATAGGGACAGGACGCACAGATACGCAGTATTTT. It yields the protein CASSIGTGRTDTQYF.

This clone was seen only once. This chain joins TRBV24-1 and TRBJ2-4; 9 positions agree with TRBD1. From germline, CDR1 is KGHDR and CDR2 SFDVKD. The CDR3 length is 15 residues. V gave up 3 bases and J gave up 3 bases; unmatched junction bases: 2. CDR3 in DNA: TGTGCCACCAGTGATCGACAGGGGGGCAAAAACATTCAGTACTTC. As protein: CATSDRQGGKNIQYF.

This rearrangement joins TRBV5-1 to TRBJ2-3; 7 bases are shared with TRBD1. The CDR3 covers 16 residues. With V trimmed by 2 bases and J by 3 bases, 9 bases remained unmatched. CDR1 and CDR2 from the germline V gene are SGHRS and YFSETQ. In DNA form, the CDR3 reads TGCGCCAGCAGCTTAGCTTCAGGGGGTGGAACAGATACGCAGTATTTT. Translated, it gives CASSLASGGGTDTQYF. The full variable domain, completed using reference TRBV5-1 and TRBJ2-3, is KAGVTQTPRYLIKTRGQQVTLSCSPISGHRSVSWYQQTPGQGLQFLFEYFSETQRNKGNFPGRFSGRQFSNSRSEMNVSTLELGDSALYLCASSLASGGGTDTQYFGPGTRLTVL.

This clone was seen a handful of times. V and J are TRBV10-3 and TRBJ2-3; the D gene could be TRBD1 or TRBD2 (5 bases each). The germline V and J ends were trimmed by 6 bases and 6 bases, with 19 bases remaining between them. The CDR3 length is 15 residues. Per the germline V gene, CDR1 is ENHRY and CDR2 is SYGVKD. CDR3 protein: CAIREHRDGRDTQYF. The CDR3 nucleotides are TGTGCCATCAGAGAACACCGGGACGGCAGGGATACGCAGTATTTT.

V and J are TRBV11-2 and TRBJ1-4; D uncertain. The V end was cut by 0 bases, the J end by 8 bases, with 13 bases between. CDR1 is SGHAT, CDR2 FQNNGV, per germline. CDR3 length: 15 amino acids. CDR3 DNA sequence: TGTGCCAGCAGCTTAGATTCTTCAGTATCCGAAAAACTGTTTTTT. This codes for CASSLDSSVSEKLFF. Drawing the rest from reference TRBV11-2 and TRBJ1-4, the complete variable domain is EAGVAQSPRYKIIEKRQSVAFWCNPISGHATLYWYQQILGQGPKLLIQFQNNGVVDDSQLPKDRFSAERLKGVDSTLKIQPAKLEDSAVYLCASSLDSSVSEKLFFGSGTQLSVL.

CDR3 sequence: CASSDADTYEQYF. CDR3 sequence (DNA): TGTGCCAGCAGTGATGCGGACACCTACGAGCAGTACTTC. The chain uses TRBV2 and TRBJ2-7; a weak D match, TRBD1 (5 bases). This CDR3 is built from 13 residues. CDR1 is SNHLY, CDR2 FYNNEI, per germline. Trimming cost V 3 bases and J 2 bases, with 8 bases left between them.

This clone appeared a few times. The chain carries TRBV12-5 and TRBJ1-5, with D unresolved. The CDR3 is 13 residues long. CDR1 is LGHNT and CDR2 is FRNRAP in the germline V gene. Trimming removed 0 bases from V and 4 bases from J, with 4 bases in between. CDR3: CASGLVVNQPQHF. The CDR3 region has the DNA TGTGCTAGTGGTTTGGTGGTTAATCAGCCCCAGCATTTT.

CDR3 in DNA: TGCAGCGTTAGGGTATACAATGAGCAGTTCTTC. It specifies CSVRVYNEQFF. The genes are TRBV29-1 and TRBJ2-1; the D is unclear. Germline CDR1 and CDR2: SQVTM and ANQGSEA. V lost 5 bases and J lost 4, with 6 bases in between. This CDR3 is 11 amino acids long.

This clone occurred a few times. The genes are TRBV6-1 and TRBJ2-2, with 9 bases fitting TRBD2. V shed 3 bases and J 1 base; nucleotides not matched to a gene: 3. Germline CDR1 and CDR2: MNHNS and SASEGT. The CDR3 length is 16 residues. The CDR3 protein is CASSEGAGGNTGELFF. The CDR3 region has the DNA TGTGCCAGCAGTGAGGGAGCGGGGGGGAACACCGGGGAGCTGTTTTTT.

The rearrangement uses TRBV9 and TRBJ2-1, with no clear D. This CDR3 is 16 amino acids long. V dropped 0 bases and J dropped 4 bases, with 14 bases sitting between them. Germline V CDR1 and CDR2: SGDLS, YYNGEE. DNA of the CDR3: TGTGCCAGCAGCGTAGCCGCCTGGGATACATACAATGAGCAGTTCTTC. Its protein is CASSVAAWDTYNEQFF.